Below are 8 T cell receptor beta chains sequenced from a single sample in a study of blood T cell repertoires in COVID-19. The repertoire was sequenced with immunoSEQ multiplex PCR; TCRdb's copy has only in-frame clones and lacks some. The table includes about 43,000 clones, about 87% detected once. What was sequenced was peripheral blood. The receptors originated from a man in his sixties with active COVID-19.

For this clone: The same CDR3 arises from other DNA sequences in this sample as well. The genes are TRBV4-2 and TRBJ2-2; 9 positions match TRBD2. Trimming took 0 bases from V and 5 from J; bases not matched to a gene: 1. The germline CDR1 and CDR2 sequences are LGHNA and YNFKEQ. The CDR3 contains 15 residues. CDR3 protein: CASSQDAGGTGELFF. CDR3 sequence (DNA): TGTGCCAGCAGCCAAGATGCGGGAGGGACCGGGGAGCTGTTTTTT.

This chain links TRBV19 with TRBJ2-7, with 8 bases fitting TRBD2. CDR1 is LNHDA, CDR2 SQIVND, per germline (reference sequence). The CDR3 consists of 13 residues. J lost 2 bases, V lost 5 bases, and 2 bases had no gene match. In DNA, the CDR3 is TGTGCCAGTAGTTGGGGACTAGCCTACGAGCAGTACTTC. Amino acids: CASSWGLAYEQYF. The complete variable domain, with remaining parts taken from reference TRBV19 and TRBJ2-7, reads DGGITQSPKYLFRKEGQNVTLSCEQNLNHDAMYWYRQDPGQGLRLIYYSQIVNDFQKGDIAEGYSVSREKKESFPLTVTSAQKNPTAFYLCASSWGLAYEQYFGPGTRLTVT.

This CDR3 is CASSPTAGSSGELFF. CDR3 DNA: TGTGCCAGCAGCCCCACAGCGGGAAGCTCCGGGGAGCTGTTTTTT. The gene calls are TRBV7-9 and TRBJ2-2, with 7 bases fitting TRBD2. The CDR3 length is 15 residues. Looked up from germline, CDR1 is SEHNR and CDR2 is FQNEAQ (reference sequence). Trimming at V came to 5 bases and at J to 6 bases, leaving 9 bases not matched to a gene. The whole variable domain, remainder taken from reference TRBV7-9 and TRBJ2-2, is DTGVSQNPRHKITKRGQNVTFRCDPISEHNRLYWYRQTLGQGPEFLTYFQNEAQLEKSRLLSDRFSAERPKGSFSTLEIQRTEQGDSAMYLCASSPTAGSSGELFFGEGSRLTVL.

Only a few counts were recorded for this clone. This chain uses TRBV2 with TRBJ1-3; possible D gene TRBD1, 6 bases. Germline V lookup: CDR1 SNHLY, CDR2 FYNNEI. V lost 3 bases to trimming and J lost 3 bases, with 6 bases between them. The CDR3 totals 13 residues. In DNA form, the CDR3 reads TGTGCCAGCAGTGACAGGGGTGGAAACACCATATATTTT. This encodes CASSDRGGNTIYF.

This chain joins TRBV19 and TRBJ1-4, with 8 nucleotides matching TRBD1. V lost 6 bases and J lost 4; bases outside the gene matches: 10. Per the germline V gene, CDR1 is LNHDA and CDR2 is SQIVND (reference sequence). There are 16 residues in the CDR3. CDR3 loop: CASSTGQVPGNEKLFF. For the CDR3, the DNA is TGTGCCAGTAGCACGGGACAGGTTCCCGGTAATGAAAAACTGTTTTTT. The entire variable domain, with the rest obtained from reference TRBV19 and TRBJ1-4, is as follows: DGGITQSPKYLFRKEGQNVTLSCEQNLNHDAMYWYRQDPGQGLRLIYYSQIVNDFQKGDIAEGYSVSREKKESFPLTVTSAQKNPTAFYLCASSTGQVPGNEKLFFGSGTQLSVL.

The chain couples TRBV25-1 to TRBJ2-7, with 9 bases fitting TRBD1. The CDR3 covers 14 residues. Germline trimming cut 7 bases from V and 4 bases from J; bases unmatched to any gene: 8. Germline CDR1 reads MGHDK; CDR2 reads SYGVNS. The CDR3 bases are TGTGCCAGCACCGGGACAGGGATATCATACGAGCAGTACTTC. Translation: CASTGTGISYEQYF.

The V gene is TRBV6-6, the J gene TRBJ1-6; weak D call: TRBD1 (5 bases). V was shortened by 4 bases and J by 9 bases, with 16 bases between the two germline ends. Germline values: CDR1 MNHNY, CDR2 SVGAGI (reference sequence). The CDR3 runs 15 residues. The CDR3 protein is CASSFRGGGSSPLHF. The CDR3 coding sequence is TGTGCCAGCAGTTTCCGGGGCGGGGGGAGTTCACCCCTCCACTTT.

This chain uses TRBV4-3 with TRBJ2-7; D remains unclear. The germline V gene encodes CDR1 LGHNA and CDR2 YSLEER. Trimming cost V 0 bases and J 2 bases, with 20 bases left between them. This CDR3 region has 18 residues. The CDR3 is CASSQDPPATGRAYEQYF. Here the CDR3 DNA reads TGCGCCAGCAGCCAAGACCCCCCCGCGACTGGAAGAGCCTACGAGCAGTACTTC.